The clone carrying this T cell receptor beta chain has a handful of counts. Its cognate antigen is unknown. This record belongs to a study of blood T cells in healthy people across ages. The authors ran a second PCR of 7 to 11 cycles using a sample-barcoded 5' primer and a J-beta primer mix. TCRdb redid the calling of the 5' RACE reads with MiXCR, one entry per CDR3 protein. The table lists more than 500,000 distinct CDR3 sequences, around 27% of them singletons. Study-level results: CMV infection status of these donors was not known.

The CDR3 contains 14 residues. The ends were cut back, 2 bases at V and 4 bases at J, with 10 bases in the middle. Germline V gives CDR1 MNHEY, CDR2 SVGEGT. The same sample was also studied in work on T cells of mothers and their children. As that report states: Reads obtained per mother exceeded 8.5 million TCR beta CDR3 reads, with a few million obtained per child.

Sequencing was performed on blood. The TCR comes from a boy under 10 years old in good health. The rearrangement uses TRBV6-2 or TRBV6-3 and TRBJ2-3; TRBD2 is a possible D gene (7 bases). The chain's CDR3 is CASSYGGAADTQYF. The CDR3 nucleotides read TGTGCCAGCAGTTACGGGGGGGCTGCAGATACGCAGTATTTT.